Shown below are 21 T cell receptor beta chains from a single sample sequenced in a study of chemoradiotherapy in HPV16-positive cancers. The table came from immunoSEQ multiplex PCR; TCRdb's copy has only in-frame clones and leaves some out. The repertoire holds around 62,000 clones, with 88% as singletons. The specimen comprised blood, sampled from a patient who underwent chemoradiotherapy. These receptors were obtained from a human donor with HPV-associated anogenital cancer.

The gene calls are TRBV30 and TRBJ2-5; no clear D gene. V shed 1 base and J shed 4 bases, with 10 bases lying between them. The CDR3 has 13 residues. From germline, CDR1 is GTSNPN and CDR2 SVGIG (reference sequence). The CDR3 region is CAWSGERGETQYF. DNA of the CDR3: TGTGCCTGGAGTGGTGAGCGTGGAGAGACCCAGTACTTC.

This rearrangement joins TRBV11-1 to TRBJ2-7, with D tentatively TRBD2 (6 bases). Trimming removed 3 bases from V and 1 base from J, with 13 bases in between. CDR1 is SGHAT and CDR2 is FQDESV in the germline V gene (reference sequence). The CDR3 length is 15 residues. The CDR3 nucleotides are TGTGCCAGCAGCTTTTATAGCGGATCTTCCTACGAGCAGTACTTC. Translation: CASSFYSGSSYEQYF.

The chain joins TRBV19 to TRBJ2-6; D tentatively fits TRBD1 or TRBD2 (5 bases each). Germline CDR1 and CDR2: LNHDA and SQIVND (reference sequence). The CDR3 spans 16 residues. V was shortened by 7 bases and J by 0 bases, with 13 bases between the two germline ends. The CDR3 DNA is TGTGCCAGTAATGGTAGGGACGCCTCTGGGGCCAACGTCCTGACTTTC. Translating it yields CASNGRDASGANVLTF.

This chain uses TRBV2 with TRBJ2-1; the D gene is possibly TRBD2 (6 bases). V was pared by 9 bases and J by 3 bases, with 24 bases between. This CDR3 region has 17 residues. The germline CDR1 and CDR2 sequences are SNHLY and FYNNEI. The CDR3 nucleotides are TGTGCCAGTCAGGTTGGCGGGACCCTCCACTTCTACAATGAGCAGTTCTTC. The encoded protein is CASQVGGTLHFYNEQFF. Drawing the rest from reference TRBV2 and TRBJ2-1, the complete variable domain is EPEVTQTPSHQVTQMGQEVILRCVPISNHLYFYWYRQILGQKVEFLVSFYNNEISEKSEIFDDQFSVERPDGSNFTLKIRSTKLEDSAMYFCASQVGGTLHFYNEQFFGPGTRLTVL.

The CDR3 is CASSLAGGRVWEQYF. The CDR3 bases are TGTGCCAGCAGCTTAGCAGGTGGCAGGGTGTGGGAGCAGTACTTC. This sequence joins TRBV7-6 and TRBJ2-7; maybe TRBD1 (5 bases). With 0 bases removed from V and 7 bases from J, the gap between germline ends came to 16 bases. The CDR3 is 15 residues long. The germline CDR1 and CDR2 sequences are SGHVS and FNYEAQ.

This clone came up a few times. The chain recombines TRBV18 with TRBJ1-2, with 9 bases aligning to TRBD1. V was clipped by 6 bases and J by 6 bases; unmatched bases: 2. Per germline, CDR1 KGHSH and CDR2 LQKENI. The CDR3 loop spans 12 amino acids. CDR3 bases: TGTGCCAGCTCTAGACAGGGGGATGGCTACACCTTC. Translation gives CASSRQGDGYTF.

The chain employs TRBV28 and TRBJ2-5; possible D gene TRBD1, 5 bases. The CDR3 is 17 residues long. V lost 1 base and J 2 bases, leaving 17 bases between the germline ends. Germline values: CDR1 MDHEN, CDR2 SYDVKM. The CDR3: CASSLLTPGMWQETQYF. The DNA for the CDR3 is TGTGCCAGCAGTTTATTAACCCCAGGGATGTGGCAAGAGACCCAGTACTTC.

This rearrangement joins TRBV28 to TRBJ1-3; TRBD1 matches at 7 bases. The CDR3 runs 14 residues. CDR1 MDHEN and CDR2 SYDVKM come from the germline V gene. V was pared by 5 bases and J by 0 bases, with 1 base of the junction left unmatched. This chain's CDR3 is CASSGTDSGNTIYF. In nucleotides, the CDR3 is TGTGCCAGCAGTGGGACAGACTCTGGAAACACCATATATTTT.

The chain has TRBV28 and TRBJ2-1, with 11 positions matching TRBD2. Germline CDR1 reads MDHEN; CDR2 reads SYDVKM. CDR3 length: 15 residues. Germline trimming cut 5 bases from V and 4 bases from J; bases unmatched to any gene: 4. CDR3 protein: CASSPGTSGYNEQFF. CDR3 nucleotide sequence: TGTGCCAGCAGTCCCGGGACTAGCGGTTACAATGAGCAGTTCTTC.

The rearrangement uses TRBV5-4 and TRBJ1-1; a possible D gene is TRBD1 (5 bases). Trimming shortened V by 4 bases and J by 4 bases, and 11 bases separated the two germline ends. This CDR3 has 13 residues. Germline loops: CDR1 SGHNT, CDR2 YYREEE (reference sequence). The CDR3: CASSPRGITEAFF. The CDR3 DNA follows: TGTGCCAGCAGCCCCCGGGGGATCACTGAAGCTTTCTTT.

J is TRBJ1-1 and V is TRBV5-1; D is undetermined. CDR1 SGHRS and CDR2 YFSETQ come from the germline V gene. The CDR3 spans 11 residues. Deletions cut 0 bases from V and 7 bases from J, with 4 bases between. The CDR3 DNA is TGCGCCAGCAGCTTGGAGGATGAAGCTTTCTTT. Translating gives CASSLEDEAFF.

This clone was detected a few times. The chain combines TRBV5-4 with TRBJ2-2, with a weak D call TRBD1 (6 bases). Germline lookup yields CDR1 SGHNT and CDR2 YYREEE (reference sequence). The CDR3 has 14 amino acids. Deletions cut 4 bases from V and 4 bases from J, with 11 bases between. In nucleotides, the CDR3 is TGTGCCAGCAGCCCCGGACAGTCCACCGGGGAGCTGTTTTTT. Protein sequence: CASSPGQSTGELFF. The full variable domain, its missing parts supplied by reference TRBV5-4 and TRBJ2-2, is ETGVTQSPTHLIKTRGQQVTLRCSSQSGHNTVSWYQQALGQGPQFIFQYYREEENGRGNFPPRFSGLQFPNYSSELNVNALELDDSALYLCASSPGQSTGELFFGEGSRLTVL.

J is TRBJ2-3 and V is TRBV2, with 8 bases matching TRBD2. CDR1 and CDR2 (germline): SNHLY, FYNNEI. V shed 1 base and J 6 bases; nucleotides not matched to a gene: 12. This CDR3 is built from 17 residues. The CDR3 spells CASSEVGRGAPLDTQYF. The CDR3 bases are TGTGCCAGCAGTGAAGTGGGGCGGGGGGCCCCTTTGGATACGCAGTATTTT.

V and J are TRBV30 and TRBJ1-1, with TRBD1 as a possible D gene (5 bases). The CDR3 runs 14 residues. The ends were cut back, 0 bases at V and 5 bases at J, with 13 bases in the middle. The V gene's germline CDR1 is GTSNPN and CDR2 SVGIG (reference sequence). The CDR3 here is CAWSVRGTRTEAFF. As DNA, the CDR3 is TGTGCCTGGAGTGTACGTGGGACGAGAACTGAAGCTTTCTTT.

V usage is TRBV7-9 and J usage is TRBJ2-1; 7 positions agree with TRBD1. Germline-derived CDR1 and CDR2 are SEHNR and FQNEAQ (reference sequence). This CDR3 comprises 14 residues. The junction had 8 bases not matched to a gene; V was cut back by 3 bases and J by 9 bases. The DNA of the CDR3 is TGTGCCAGCAGCTTGCGTAAACAGGGGCTTGAGCAGTTCTTC. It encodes CASSLRKQGLEQFF.

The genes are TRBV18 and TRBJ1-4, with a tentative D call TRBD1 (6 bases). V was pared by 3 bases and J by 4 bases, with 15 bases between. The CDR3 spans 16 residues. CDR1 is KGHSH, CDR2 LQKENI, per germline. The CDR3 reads CASSPKTGANNEKLFF. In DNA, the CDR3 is TGTGCCAGCTCACCGAAGACAGGCGCGAATAATGAAAAACTGTTTTTT.

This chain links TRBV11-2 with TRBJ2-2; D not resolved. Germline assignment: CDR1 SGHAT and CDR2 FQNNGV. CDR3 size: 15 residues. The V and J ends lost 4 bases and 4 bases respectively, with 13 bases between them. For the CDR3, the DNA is TGTGCCAGCAGCTCCGACGGCCGGGTCACCGGGGAGCTGTTTTTT. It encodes CASSSDGRVTGELFF.

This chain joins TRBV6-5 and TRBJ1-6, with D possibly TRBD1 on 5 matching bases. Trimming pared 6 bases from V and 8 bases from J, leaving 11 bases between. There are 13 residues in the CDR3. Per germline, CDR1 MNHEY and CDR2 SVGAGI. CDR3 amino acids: CASRKGRDSPLHF. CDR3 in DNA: TGTGCCAGCAGAAAGGGGAGAGATTCACCCCTCCACTTT.

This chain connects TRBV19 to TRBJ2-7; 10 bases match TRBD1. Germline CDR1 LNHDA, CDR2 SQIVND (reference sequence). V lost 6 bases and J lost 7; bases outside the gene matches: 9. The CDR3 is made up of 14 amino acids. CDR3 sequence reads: CASRTGTGAWEQYF. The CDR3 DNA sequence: TGTGCCAGTAGAACCGGGACAGGGGCGTGGGAGCAGTACTTC.

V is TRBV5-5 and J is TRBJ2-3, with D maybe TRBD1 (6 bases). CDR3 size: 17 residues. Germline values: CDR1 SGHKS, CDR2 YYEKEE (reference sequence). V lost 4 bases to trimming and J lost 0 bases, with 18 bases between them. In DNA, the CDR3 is TGTGCCAGCAGCCCAACAGGGTCACGTCCTAGCACAGATACGCAGTATTTT. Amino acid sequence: CASSPTGSRPSTDTQYF.

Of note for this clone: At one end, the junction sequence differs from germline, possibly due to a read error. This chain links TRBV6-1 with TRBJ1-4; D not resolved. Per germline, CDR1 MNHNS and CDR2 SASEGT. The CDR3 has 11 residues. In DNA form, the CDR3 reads TGTGCAAGCAAGAAGGTAGAAAAACTGTTTTTT. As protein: CASKKVEKLFF.